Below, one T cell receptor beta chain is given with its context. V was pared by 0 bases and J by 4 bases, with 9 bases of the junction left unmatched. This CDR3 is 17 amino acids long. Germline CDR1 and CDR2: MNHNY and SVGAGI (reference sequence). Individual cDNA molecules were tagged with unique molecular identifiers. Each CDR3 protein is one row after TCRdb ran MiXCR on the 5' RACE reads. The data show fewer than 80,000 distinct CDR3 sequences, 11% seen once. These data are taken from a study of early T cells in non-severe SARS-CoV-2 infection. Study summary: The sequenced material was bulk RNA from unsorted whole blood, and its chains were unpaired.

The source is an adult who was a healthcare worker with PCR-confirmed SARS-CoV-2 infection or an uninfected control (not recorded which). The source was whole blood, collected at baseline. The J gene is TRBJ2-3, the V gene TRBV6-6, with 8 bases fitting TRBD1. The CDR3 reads CASSYSKDRVSADTQYF. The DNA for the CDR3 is TGTGCCAGCAGTTACTCGAAGGACAGGGTATCAGCAGATACGCAGTATTTT.